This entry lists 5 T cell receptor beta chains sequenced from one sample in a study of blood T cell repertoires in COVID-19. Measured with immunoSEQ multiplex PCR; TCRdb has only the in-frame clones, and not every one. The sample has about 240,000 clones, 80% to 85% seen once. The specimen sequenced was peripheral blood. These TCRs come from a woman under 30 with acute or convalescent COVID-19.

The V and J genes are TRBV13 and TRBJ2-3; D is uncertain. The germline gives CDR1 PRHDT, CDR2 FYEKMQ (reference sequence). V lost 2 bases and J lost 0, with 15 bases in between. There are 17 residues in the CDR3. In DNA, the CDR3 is TGTGCCAGCAGCTTATCGATTGCGGTTGTTAGCACAGATACGCAGTATTTT. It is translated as CASSLSIAVVSTDTQYF.

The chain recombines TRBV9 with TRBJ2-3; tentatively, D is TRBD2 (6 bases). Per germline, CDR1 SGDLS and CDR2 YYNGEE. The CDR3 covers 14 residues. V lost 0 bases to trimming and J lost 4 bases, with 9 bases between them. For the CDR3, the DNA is TGTGCCAGCAGCGTAGGCGGGAACGCAGATACGCAGTATTTT. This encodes CASSVGGNADTQYF.

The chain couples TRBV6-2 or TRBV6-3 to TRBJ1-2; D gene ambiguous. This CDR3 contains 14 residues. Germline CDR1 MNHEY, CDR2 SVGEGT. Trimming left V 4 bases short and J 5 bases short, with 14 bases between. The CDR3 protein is CASSFWENTYGYTF. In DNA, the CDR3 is TGTGCCAGCAGTTTTTGGGAGAACACTTATGGCTACACCTTC.

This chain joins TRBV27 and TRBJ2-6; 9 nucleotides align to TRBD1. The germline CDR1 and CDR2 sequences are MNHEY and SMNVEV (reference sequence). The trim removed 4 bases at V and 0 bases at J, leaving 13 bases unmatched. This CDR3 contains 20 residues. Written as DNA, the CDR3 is TGTGCCAGCAGTTGGTGGGGACAGGGAGCCGAATTCTCTGGGGCCAACGTCCTGACTTTC. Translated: CASSWWGQGAEFSGANVLTF.

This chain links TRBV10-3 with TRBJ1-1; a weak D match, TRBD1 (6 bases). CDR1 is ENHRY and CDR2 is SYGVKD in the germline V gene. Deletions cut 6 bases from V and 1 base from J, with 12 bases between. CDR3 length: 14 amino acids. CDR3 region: CAIRRTAENTEAFF. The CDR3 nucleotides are TGTGCCATCAGGAGGACAGCCGAGAACACTGAAGCTTTCTTT.